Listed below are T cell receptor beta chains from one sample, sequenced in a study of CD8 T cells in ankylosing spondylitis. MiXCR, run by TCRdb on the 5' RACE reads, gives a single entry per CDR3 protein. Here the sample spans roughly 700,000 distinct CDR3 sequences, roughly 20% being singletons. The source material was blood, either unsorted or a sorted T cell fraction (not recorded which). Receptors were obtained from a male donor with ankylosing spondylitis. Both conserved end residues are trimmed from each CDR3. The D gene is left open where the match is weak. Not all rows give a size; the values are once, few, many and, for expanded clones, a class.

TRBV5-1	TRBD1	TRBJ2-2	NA	ASSTTGDTGELF
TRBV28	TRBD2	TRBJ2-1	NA	ATRTGLAGANEQF
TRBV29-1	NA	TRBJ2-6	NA	SVVSNSRSGANVLT
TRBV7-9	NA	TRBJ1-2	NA	ASSQIESGYT
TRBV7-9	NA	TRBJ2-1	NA	ASSQGGPGPNEQF
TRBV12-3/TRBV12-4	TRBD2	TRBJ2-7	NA	ASSLFPGLGYEQY
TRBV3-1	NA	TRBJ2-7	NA	ASSMRTAPYEQY
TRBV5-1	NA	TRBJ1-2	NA	ASRDEHSNYGYT
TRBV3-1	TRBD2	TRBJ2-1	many	ASSPYLAGAYNEQF
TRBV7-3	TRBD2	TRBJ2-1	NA	ASSTLAGRGYNEQF
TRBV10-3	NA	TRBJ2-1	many	AIMGVEWNEQF
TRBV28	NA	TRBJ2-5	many	ASSWYRGETQY
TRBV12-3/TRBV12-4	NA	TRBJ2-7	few	ASSFRYEQY
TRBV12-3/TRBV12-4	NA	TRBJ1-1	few	ASTPGGKAF
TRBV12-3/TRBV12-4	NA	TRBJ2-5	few	ASTNQGDGRETQY
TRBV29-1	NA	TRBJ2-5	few	SVDWTVEETQY
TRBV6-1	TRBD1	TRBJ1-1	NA	ASRSGTDSGTEAF
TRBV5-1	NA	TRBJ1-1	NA	ASSPSGRTTEAF
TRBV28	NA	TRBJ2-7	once	ASSLNREAQDEQY
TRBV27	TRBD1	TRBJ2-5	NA	ASSSGQGNMKTQY
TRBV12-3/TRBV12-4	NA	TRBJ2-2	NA	ASSTGRVTGELF
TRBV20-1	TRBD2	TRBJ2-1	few	SARGRTSGYNEQF
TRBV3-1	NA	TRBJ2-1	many	ASSQDVGGSSYNEQF
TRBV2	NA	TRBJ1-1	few	ASSVRGGTEAF
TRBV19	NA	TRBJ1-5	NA	ASKWGSSNQPQH
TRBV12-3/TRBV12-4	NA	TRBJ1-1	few	ASSFSPPTNTEAF
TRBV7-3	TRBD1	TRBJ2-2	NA	ASSPPGTESSGELF
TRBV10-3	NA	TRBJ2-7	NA	AIRKATGRDGGEQY
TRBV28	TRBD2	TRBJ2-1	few	ASSTGLAGGWNEQF
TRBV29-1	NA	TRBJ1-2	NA	SVVPETNYGYT
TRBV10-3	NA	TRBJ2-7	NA	AISDSGQVPEQY
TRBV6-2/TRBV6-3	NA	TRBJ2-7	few	ASSYNTRREQY
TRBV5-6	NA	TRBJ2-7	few	ASTRDGAEGY
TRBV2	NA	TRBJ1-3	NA	ASRRDAGNTIY
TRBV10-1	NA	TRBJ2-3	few	AREYPLGPTDTQY
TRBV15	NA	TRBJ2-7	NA	ATSPTPRGSYEQY
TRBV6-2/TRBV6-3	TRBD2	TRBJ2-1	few	ASSYPPGLAGGPLLYNEQF
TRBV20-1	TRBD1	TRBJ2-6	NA	SAFPLGGLKPSGANVLT
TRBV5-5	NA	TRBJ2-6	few	ASSLAGNSGANVLT
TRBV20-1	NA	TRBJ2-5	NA	SARELSGNQETQY
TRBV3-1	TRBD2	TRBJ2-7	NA	ASSQQGTSGSYEQY
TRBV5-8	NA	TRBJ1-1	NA	ATRRVNTEAF
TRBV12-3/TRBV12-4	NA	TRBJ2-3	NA	ASSAQDTQY
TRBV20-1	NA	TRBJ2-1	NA	SARDPRGTNNEQF
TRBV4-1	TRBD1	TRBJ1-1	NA	ASSQAPRQGAEAF
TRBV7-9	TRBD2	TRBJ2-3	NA	ASSRDYPLTQY
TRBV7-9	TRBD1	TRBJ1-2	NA	ASSLTNRGLTYGYT
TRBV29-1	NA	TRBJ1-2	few	SVVASANYGYT